A single sample gave rise to the 26 T cell receptor beta chains below, sequenced in a study of a mutant IDH1 vaccine in newly diagnosed glioma. The time point is: baseline, week 1 (first vaccination visit). As for treatment: pre-vaccination baseline after standard-of-care therapy. Only in-frame clones appear in the TCRdb table, and some are missing; sequencing was by immunoSEQ multiplex PCR. The data contain approximately 100,000 clones, around 90% of them seen just once; the ten biggest clones take up approximately 0.6%. This material consisted of PBMCs, taken from a glioma patient treated with radiotherapy, temozolomide or both. The receptor source for this set is a woman in her 50s with glioma.

This chain joins TRBV7-2 and TRBJ2-1; possibly TRBD2 for D (5 bases). Germline V lookup: CDR1 SGHTA, CDR2 FQGNSA. V lost 3 bases and J 7 bases, leaving 13 bases between the germline ends. This CDR3 has 14 residues. For the CDR3, the DNA is TGTGCCAGCAGCTTTAGCGCGGTGAGGAATGAGCAGTTCTTC. Amino acid sequence: CASSFSAVRNEQFF.

The chain has TRBV7-6 and TRBJ2-7, with TRBD1 matching over 7 bases. The CDR3 sequence is 14 residues long. Germline CDR1 reads SGHVS; CDR2 reads FNYEAQ. The junction had 6 bases not matched to a gene; V was cut back by 5 bases and J by 2 bases. The CDR3 sequence: CASSVGTEAYEQYF. The CDR3 DNA sequence: TGTGCCAGCAGCGTGGGGACAGAAGCCTACGAGCAGTACTTC.

The gene calls are TRBV6-5 and TRBJ1-1, with D unresolved. This CDR3 has 14 amino acids. From germline, CDR1 is MNHEY and CDR2 SVGAGI. Between the trimmed V and J ends, which lost 2 bases and 6 bases, there was a span of 13 bases. CDR3 in DNA: TGTGCCAGCAGTTACGGAGGCAGCTCACCTGAAGCTTTCTTT. It translates to CASSYGGSSPEAFF.

V is TRBV7-9 and J is TRBJ2-7, with D perhaps TRBD2 (5 bases). This CDR3 is built from 15 residues. Germline CDR1 and CDR2: SEHNR and FQNEAQ (reference sequence). Between the trimmed V and J ends, which lost 4 bases and 2 bases, there was a span of 15 bases. As DNA, the CDR3 is TGTGCCAGCAGCTCCAGCCTCCGGGGAACCTACGAGCAGTACTTC. Protein product: CASSSSLRGTYEQYF.

The chain is built from TRBV27 and TRBJ2-7, with D perhaps TRBD1 (5 bases). Trimming shortened V by 2 bases and J by 6 bases, and 11 bases separated the two germline ends. CDR1 and CDR2 (germline): MNHEY, SMNVEV (reference sequence). CDR3 length: 13 residues. The CDR3 here is CASSLQGSVEQYF. The CDR3 bases are TGTGCCAGCAGTTTACAGGGTTCGGTCGAGCAGTACTTC.

This chain links TRBV7-9 with TRBJ2-2; TRBD2 aligns across 11 bases. CDR3 length: 17 amino acids. The junction had 11 bases not matched to a gene; V was cut back by 5 bases and J by 6 bases. CDR1 and CDR2 (germline): SEHNR, FQNEAQ (reference sequence). CDR3 sequence: CASSPPLAGEGSGELFF. The CDR3 DNA reads TGTGCCAGCAGCCCGCCACTAGCGGGGGAAGGGTCCGGGGAGCTGTTTTTT.

The table lists this clone with a count of one. This chain links TRBV7-6 with TRBJ2-1, with D possibly TRBD2 on 6 matching bases. The CDR3 totals 14 residues. V gave up 0 bases and J gave up 7 bases, with 10 bases separating them. Germline values: CDR1 SGHVS, CDR2 FNYEAQ. The CDR3: CASSLAFAGNEQFF. In nucleotides, the CDR3 is TGTGCCAGCAGCTTAGCGTTCGCGGGGAATGAGCAGTTCTTC.

The chain combines TRBV6-5 with TRBJ2-5, with TRBD2 matching over 7 bases. Germline-derived CDR1 and CDR2 are MNHEY and SVGAGI. The junction had 9 bases not matched to a gene; V was cut back by 6 bases and J by 5 bases. The length of the CDR3 is 14 residues. The CDR3 region is CASSLPGGWETQYF. In nucleotides, the CDR3 is TGTGCCAGCAGCCTCCCGGGGGGTTGGGAGACCCAGTACTTC.

The chain combines TRBV19 with TRBJ1-5; no clear D gene. Per the germline V gene, CDR1 is LNHDA and CDR2 is SQIVND (reference sequence). The CDR3 loop spans 13 amino acids. V was clipped by 3 bases and J by 2 bases, with 5 bases between them. The CDR3, as DNA: TGTGCCAGTAGTATTAGGCGCAATCAGCCCCAGCATTTT. This codes for CASSIRRNQPQHF. The full variable domain, rest sourced from reference TRBV19 and TRBJ1-5, is DGGITQSPKYLFRKEGQNVTLSCEQNLNHDAMYWYRQDPGQGLRLIYYSQIVNDFQKGDIAEGYSVSREKKESFPLTVTSAQKNPTAFYLCASSIRRNQPQHFGDGTRLSIL.

V is TRBV6-5 and J is TRBJ2-3; D ambiguous. CDR1 MNHEY and CDR2 SVGAGI come from the germline V gene. The V gene lost 0 bases and the J gene lost 1 base, with 8 bases spanning the gap. The CDR3 covers 15 residues. The CDR3 spells CASSYSLTRTDTQYF. In DNA form, the CDR3 reads TGTGCCAGCAGTTACTCCCTGACCCGCACAGATACGCAGTATTTT.

The chain couples TRBV7-6 to TRBJ2-6; D is unresolved. Germline V gene data show CDR1 as SGHVS and CDR2 as FNYEAQ. Trimming cost V 5 bases and J 0 bases, with 8 bases left between them. CDR3 length equals 15 residues. In DNA form, the CDR3 reads TGTGCCAGCAGCCATGGGGACTCTGGGGCCAACGTCCTGACTTTC. Residues: CASSHGDSGANVLTF. The full variable domain, with the rest looked up from reference TRBV7-6 and TRBJ2-6, is GAGVSQSPRYKVTKRGQDVALRCDPISGHVSLYWYRQALGQGPEFLTYFNYEAQQDKSGLPNDRFSAERPEGSISTLTIQRTEQRDSAMYRCASSHGDSGANVLTFGAGSRLTVL.

V and J are TRBV19 and TRBJ1-5, with unresolved D. Looked up from germline, CDR1 is LNHDA and CDR2 is SQIVND (reference sequence). Trimming removed 8 bases from V and 1 base from J, with 15 bases in between. The CDR3 runs 15 residues. The CDR3 DNA is TGTGCCAGTGGTTTGGGGTCGAGGAGCAATCAGCCCCAGCATTTT. Its translation is CASGLGSRSNQPQHF.

The chain uses TRBV4-1 and TRBJ2-7; TRBD1 matches 7 bases. CDR3 length equals 17 residues. Germline-derived CDR1 and CDR2 are MGHRA and YSYEKL. With 1 base clipped from V and 2 bases from J, the junction kept 11 bases outside the gene matches. This CDR3 reads CASSQGFRAGGAYEQYF. CDR3 in DNA: TGCGCCAGCAGCCAAGGGTTTCGGGCAGGGGGTGCCTACGAGCAGTACTTC.

V is TRBV6-1 and J is TRBJ1-4; D ambiguous. V was trimmed by 5 bases and J by 0 bases, leaving 10 bases between them. Germline V gene data show CDR1 as MNHNS and CDR2 as SASEGT. The CDR3 has 15 amino acids. Here the CDR3 DNA reads TGTGCCAGCAGTCCCAGTTCCGCAACTAATGAAAAACTGTTTTTT. It encodes CASSPSSATNEKLFF.

This CDR3 reads CAWNPAGGSTDTQYF. The CDR3 DNA sequence: TGTGCCTGGAATCCCGCGGGGGGAAGCACAGATACGCAGTATTTT. The V gene is TRBV30, the J gene TRBJ2-3; 8 nucleotides line up with TRBD2. The V segment lost 4 bases and the J segment 0 bases; nucleotides outside the gene matches: 6. Germline V CDR1 and CDR2: GTSNPN, SVGIG (reference sequence). The CDR3 runs 15 residues.

This clone was counted a single time. J is TRBJ2-2 and V is TRBV27; D not resolved. The V gene lost 6 bases and the J gene lost 1 base, with 0 bases spanning the gap. CDR1 is MNHEY and CDR2 is SMNVEV in the germline V gene (reference sequence). The CDR3 is made up of 11 amino acids. CDR3 coding DNA: TGTGCCAGCAGGAACACCGGGGAGCTGTTTTTT. Its protein is CASRNTGELFF.

V usage is TRBV10-3 and J usage is TRBJ2-1, with 12 bases identical to TRBD2. The CDR3 runs 16 residues. Germline V gives CDR1 ENHRY, CDR2 SYGVKD. Trimming at V came to 7 bases and at J to 2 bases, leaving 6 bases not matched to a gene. CDR3 sequence (DNA): TGTGCCATCACCTCTGGACTAGCGGGAACCTACAATGAGCAGTTCTTC. Translated: CAITSGLAGTYNEQFF.

V and J are TRBV28 and TRBJ1-1; 8 bases fit TRBD1. The germline gives CDR1 MDHEN, CDR2 SYDVKM. The trim removed 5 bases at V and 11 bases at J, leaving 13 bases unmatched. The length of the CDR3 is 14 residues. The CDR3 region has the DNA TGTGCCAGCAGTAACCCGGGACAGGCTTTACTGGCTTTCTTT. Amino acid sequence: CASSNPGQALLAFF.

Written as DNA, the CDR3 is TGCGCCAGCAGCTTGCTAGCGGGAGGGGAGACCCAGTACTTC. It is translated as CASSLLAGGETQYF. The V gene is TRBV5-1, the J gene TRBJ2-5; 12 nucleotides agree with TRBD2. Germline V gene sequence: CDR1 SGHRS, CDR2 YFSETQ. The J segment lost 5 bases and the V segment lost 1 base, leaving 0 bases of the junction unmatched. There are 14 residues in the CDR3.

The chain has TRBV27 and TRBJ1-1, with D tentatively TRBD1 (5 bases). The V gene lost 5 bases and the J gene lost 4 bases, with 14 bases spanning the gap. The length of the CDR3 is 14 residues. CDR1 MNHEY and CDR2 SMNVEV come from the germline V gene (reference sequence). CDR3 amino acids: CASSPLGGGTEAFF. The DNA for the CDR3 is TGTGCCAGCAGTCCTCTGGGGGGGGGCACTGAAGCTTTCTTT.

CDR3: CASSLVQGLGTDTQYF. For the CDR3, the DNA is TGTGCCAGCAGCTTAGTGCAGGGGCTAGGCACAGATACGCAGTATTTT. The chain uses TRBV7-6 and TRBJ2-3; tentatively, D is TRBD1 (6 bases). Germline lookup yields CDR1 SGHVS and CDR2 FNYEAQ. Trimming removed 1 base at V and 1 base at J, with 12 bases between. CDR3 length: 16 amino acids. The entire variable domain, with the rest obtained from reference TRBV7-6 and TRBJ2-3, is as follows: GAGVSQSPRYKVTKRGQDVALRCDPISGHVSLYWYRQALGQGPEFLTYFNYEAQQDKSGLPNDRFSAERPEGSISTLTIQRTEQRDSAMYRCASSLVQGLGTDTQYFGPGTRLTVL.

This chain links TRBV7-2 with TRBJ2-7; tentative D call: TRBD1 (6 bases). The CDR3 spans 17 residues. The germline CDR1 and CDR2 sequences are SGHTA and FQGNSA. V shed 6 bases and J shed 0 bases, with 21 bases lying between them. CDR3 residues: CASRFSVGQPSSYEQYF. The CDR3, as DNA: TGTGCCAGCAGATTTAGCGTGGGACAACCGAGCTCCTACGAGCAGTACTTC. The entire variable domain, with the rest obtained from reference TRBV7-2 and TRBJ2-7, is as follows: GAGVSQSPSNKVTEKGKDVELRCDPISGHTALYWYRQSLGQGLEFLIYFQGNSAPDKSGLPSDRFSAERTGGSVSTLTIQRTQQEDSAVYLCASRFSVGQPSSYEQYFGPGTRLTVT.

This chain joins TRBV6-1 and TRBJ2-7; D not resolved. This CDR3 region has 16 residues. Germline loops: CDR1 MNHNS, CDR2 SASEGT. Trimming took 2 bases from V and 7 from J, leaving 21 bases between them. For the CDR3, the DNA is TGTGCCAGCAGTGAATCCATGGCCGCGGCGCTGGGGGAGCAGTACTTC. Translated: CASSESMAAALGEQYF.

This chain connects TRBV28 to TRBJ1-5; no clear D gene. CDR3 length equals 15 residues. V lost 2 bases, J lost 0 bases, and 8 bases lay in between. Germline CDR1 and CDR2: MDHEN and SYDVKM. The DNA of the CDR3 is TGTGCCAGCAGTTTAGCAGGCCCTAGCAATCAGCCCCAGCATTTT. Translated, it gives CASSLAGPSNQPQHF.

This clone has a single count. The rearrangement links TRBV28 to TRBJ1-5; D uncertain. CDR3 length: 14 amino acids. Germline lookup yields CDR1 MDHEN and CDR2 SYDVKM. V was cut by 3 bases and J by 5 bases, with 11 bases left in between. CDR3 sequence (DNA): TGTGCCAGCAGTTTCGGCGTCTATCATCAGCCCCAGCATTTT. Residues: CASSFGVYHQPQHF.

The chain combines TRBV6-1 with TRBJ1-1; 8 bases are shared with TRBD1. CDR1 and CDR2 (germline): MNHNS, SASEGT. This CDR3 comprises 16 residues. V was pared by 4 bases and J by 1 base, with 8 bases of the junction left unmatched. The CDR3 is CASSVRDRLANTEAFF. The CDR3 nucleotides are TGTGCCAGCAGTGTCCGGGACAGGTTAGCGAACACTGAAGCTTTCTTT.